These 23 T cell receptor beta chains share one sample of origin, sequenced in a study of blood T cell repertoires in COVID-19. Assay used: immunoSEQ multiplex PCR; TCRdb lists only in-frame clones, some missing. Of about 50,000 clones in the sample, under 90% were seen once. Sequencing input: peripheral blood. These receptors all come from an elderly woman with COVID-19, enrolled during active disease.

This clone was counted only a few times. The J gene is TRBJ1-6, the V gene TRBV18; D possibly corresponds to TRBD1 (5 bases). V shed 1 base and J shed 11 bases, with 15 bases lying between them. CDR1 and CDR2 (germline): KGHSH, LQKENI. There are 15 residues in the CDR3. The CDR3 region has the DNA TGTGCCAGCTCACCACGCGGGGACCCGGCAACACCCCTCCACTTT. The encoded protein is CASSPRGDPATPLHF.

This CDR3 reads CASSLGGGRSSYEQYF. The CDR3 DNA follows: TGTGCCAGCAGCTTAGGCGGGGGGAGGTCCTCCTACGAGCAGTACTTC. The chain has TRBV7-2 and TRBJ2-7; 8 bases line up with TRBD2. Germline V gene data show CDR1 as SGHTA and CDR2 as FQGNSA. This CDR3 is built from 16 residues. J gave up 0 bases and V 1 base, and 5 bases lay outside the gene matches.

The gene calls are TRBV7-9 and TRBJ1-1; 12 bases match TRBD1. V lost 3 bases to trimming and J lost 8 bases; unmatched junction nucleotides: 4. The CDR3 sequence is 14 residues long. From germline, CDR1 is SEHNR and CDR2 FQNEAQ (reference sequence). This CDR3 reads CASSFPGQGAEAFF. CDR3 DNA: TGTGCCAGCAGCTTTCCGGGACAGGGGGCGGAAGCTTTCTTT.

This clone was seen just once. The DNA for the CDR3 is TGTGCCAGCTCACCAGTTCGGCAAGAGACCCAGTACTTC. Protein sequence: CASSPVRQETQYF. The chain has TRBV18 and TRBJ2-5; D remains ambiguous. The V gene lost 2 bases and the J gene lost 2 bases, with 6 bases spanning the gap. Germline V gives CDR1 KGHSH, CDR2 LQKENI. The CDR3 sequence is 13 residues long.

V usage is TRBV3-1 (or the pseudogene TRBV3-2) and J usage is TRBJ1-1, with 7 bases fitting TRBD1. The CDR3 covers 14 residues. Germline V gene data show CDR1 as LGHDT and CDR2 as YNNKEL (reference sequence). Trimming at V came to 4 bases and at J to 10 bases, leaving 12 bases not matched to a gene. CDR3 amino acids: CASSPRATGLRAFF. The CDR3 coding sequence is TGTGCCAGCAGCCCCCGAGCGACAGGGTTGAGAGCTTTCTTT.

The chain recombines TRBV3-1 (or the pseudogene TRBV3-2) with TRBJ1-5, with D perhaps TRBD1 (6 bases). Germline CDR1 and CDR2: LGHDT and YNNKEL (reference sequence). This CDR3 contains 15 residues. V lost 4 bases to trimming and J lost 5 bases, with 15 bases between them. The CDR3 reads CASSRAGARDQPQHF. CDR3 nucleotides: TGTGCCAGCAGCCGGGCAGGGGCCAGAGATCAGCCCCAGCATTTT.

This chain uses TRBV10-2 with TRBJ2-7; the D is unclear. CDR1 is WSHSY, CDR2 SAAADI, per germline. The CDR3 totals 13 residues. V was cut by 2 bases and J by 3 bases, with 8 bases left in between. In nucleotides, the CDR3 is TGCGCCAGCAGTGAGGCCCCTAACTACGAGCAGTACTTC. As protein: CASSEAPNYEQYF.

This clone was seen more than once but under ten times. V and J are TRBV2 and TRBJ2-7, with D possibly being TRBD1 (6 bases). Germline V gene sequence: CDR1 SNHLY, CDR2 FYNNEI. Trimming took 6 bases from V and 2 from J, leaving 14 bases between them. The CDR3 contains 14 residues. CDR3 DNA sequence: TGTGCCAGCAGCACCTGGACAGCTCCCTACGAGCAGTACTTC. This translates into CASSTWTAPYEQYF.

J is TRBJ1-3 and V is TRBV29-1; D remains unclear. The germline gives CDR1 SQVTM, CDR2 ANQGSEA. V lost 4 bases and J lost 0, with 7 bases in between. This CDR3 has 13 amino acids. The CDR3 sequence is CSVVTSSGNTIYF. The CDR3 DNA sequence: TGCAGCGTTGTCACTTCCTCTGGAAACACCATATATTTT.

The chain links TRBV4-1 to TRBJ1-1, with D uncertain. Germline assignment: CDR1 MGHRA and CDR2 YSYEKL. Trimming pared 1 base from V and 10 bases from J, leaving 16 bases between. CDR3 length equals 14 residues. The CDR3: CASSQGPETLGAFF. CDR3 nucleotide sequence: TGCGCCAGCAGCCAAGGTCCAGAGACTCTCGGAGCTTTCTTT.

The CDR3 sequence: CASSYGLATTYEQYF. As DNA, the CDR3 is TGTGCCAGCAGTTACGGGCTAGCGACCACCTACGAGCAGTACTTC. The V gene is TRBV6-5, the J gene TRBJ2-7; TRBD2 is a possible D gene (6 bases). The CDR3 is made up of 15 amino acids. Per the germline V gene, CDR1 is MNHEY and CDR2 is SVGAGI. The ends were cut back, 2 bases at V and 2 bases at J, with 13 bases in the middle.

The chain links TRBV11-3 to TRBJ2-5; possible D gene TRBD2, 5 bases. Per the germline V gene, CDR1 is SGHNT and CDR2 is YENEEA. CDR3 length: 14 residues. V was pared by 5 bases and J by 5 bases, with 15 bases between. Here the CDR3 reads CASSQKARGETQYF. The CDR3 DNA sequence: TGTGCCAGCAGCCAAAAGGCCCGCGGGGAGACCCAGTACTTC. The variable domain in full, with the rest retrieved from reference TRBV11-3 and TRBJ2-5, is EAGVVQSPRYKIIEKKQPVAFWCNPISGHNTLYWYLQNLGQGPELLIRYENEEAVDDSQLPKDRFSAERLKGVDSTLKIQPAELGDSAVYLCASSQKARGETQYFGPGTRLLVL.

The genes are TRBV27 and TRBJ1-5, with D perhaps TRBD1 (6 bases). The germline CDR1 and CDR2 sequences are MNHEY and SMNVEV (reference sequence). V lost 2 bases and J lost 4, with 9 bases in between. The length of the CDR3 is 14 residues. Here the CDR3 reads CASSLGGANQPQHF. The DNA of the CDR3 is TGTGCCAGCAGTTTAGGGGGGGCTAATCAGCCCCAGCATTTT.

The CDR3 protein is CASSDGGLNTEAFF. CDR3 nucleotides: TGTGCCAGCTCGGACGGGGGGCTGAACACTGAAGCTTTCTTT. The rearrangement uses TRBV27 and TRBJ1-1; the D gene is possibly TRBD1 (6 bases). The germline V and J ends were trimmed by 8 bases and 0 bases, with 13 bases remaining between them. CDR1 MNHEY and CDR2 SMNVEV come from the germline V gene (reference sequence). This CDR3 has 14 residues.

The chain joins TRBV2 to TRBJ2-6; D ambiguous. The ends were cut back, 4 bases at V and 3 bases at J, with 7 bases in the middle. The CDR3 covers 14 residues. CDR1 is SNHLY, CDR2 FYNNEI, per germline. In nucleotides, the CDR3 is TGTGCCAGCAGTGTTTTCGTTGGGGCCAACGTCCTGACTTTC. It specifies CASSVFVGANVLTF. Looking up the rest from reference TRBV2 and TRBJ2-6 gives the full variable domain: EPEVTQTPSHQVTQMGQEVILRCVPISNHLYFYWYRQILGQKVEFLVSFYNNEISEKSEIFDDQFSVERPDGSNFTLKIRSTKLEDSAMYFCASSVFVGANVLTFGAGSRLTVL.

This chain links TRBV6-5 with TRBJ1-2; 7 bases are shared with TRBD1. Germline V lookup: CDR1 MNHEY, CDR2 SVGAGI. The CDR3 totals 13 residues. V was clipped by 5 bases and J by 5 bases; unmatched bases: 5. Written as DNA, the CDR3 is TGTGCCAGCAGTCCCGGACAGGTGTATGGCTACACCTTC. This encodes CASSPGQVYGYTF.

J is TRBJ2-7 and V is TRBV10-3; no clear D. The length of the CDR3 is 12 residues. Trimming stripped 0 bases from V and 6 bases from J, with 6 bases between. CDR1 is ENHRY and CDR2 is SYGVKD in the germline V gene. The DNA for the CDR3 is TGTGCCATCAGTGAGTCAAGCGTCGAGCAGTACTTC. The encoded protein is CAISESSVEQYF.

The chain employs TRBV5-1 and TRBJ1-5; 7 bases map to TRBD1. Trimming at V came to 1 base and at J to 5 bases, leaving 6 bases not matched to a gene. The CDR3 covers 15 residues. Germline CDR1 is SGHRS and CDR2 is YFSETQ. In DNA form, the CDR3 reads TGCGCCAGCAGCTTGACAGGGGCTCAGGATCAGCCCCAGCATTTT. This gives the protein CASSLTGAQDQPQHF.

The chain couples TRBV5-1 to TRBJ1-2, with TRBD1 matching 7 bases. The V gene's germline CDR1 is SGHRS and CDR2 YFSETQ. After removal of 0 bases from V and 3 bases from J, the junction contained 2 bases not matched to a gene. The CDR3 spans 14 residues. CDR3 nucleotides: TGCGCCAGCAGCTTGGACAGGGGAGACTATGGCTACACCTTC. Protein: CASSLDRGDYGYTF.

The V call is TRBV6-5, the J call TRBJ1-2; TRBD1 matches 12 bases. Trimming removed 2 bases from V and 7 bases from J; junction bases left unmatched: 8. CDR3 length: 16 amino acids. Germline-derived CDR1 and CDR2 are MNHEY and SVGAGI. CDR3 residues: CASSYRNRDRGPGYTF. CDR3 DNA sequence: TGTGCCAGCAGTTACCGCAACCGGGACAGGGGGCCTGGCTACACCTTC.

The J gene is TRBJ1-1, the V gene TRBV27; 9 bases are a match to TRBD1. The CDR3 loop spans 17 amino acids. Germline lookup yields CDR1 MNHEY and CDR2 SMNVEV (reference sequence). The trim removed 0 bases at V and 0 bases at J, leaving 5 bases unmatched. DNA for the CDR3: TGTGCCAGCAGTTTATCGGGACAGGGTAGTTTGAACACTGAAGCTTTCTTT. It codes for CASSLSGQGSLNTEAFF.

V and J are TRBV12-3 or TRBV12-4 and TRBJ1-1; no reliable D call. Trimming pared 7 bases from V and 5 bases from J, leaving 14 bases between. CDR3 length: 13 amino acids. Here the CDR3 reads CASTSNRGTEAFF. In DNA, the CDR3 is TGTGCCAGCACCTCAAATCGAGGAACTGAAGCTTTCTTT.

The rearrangement joins TRBV6-5 to TRBJ1-2; TRBD1 matches 9 bases. The ends lost 6 bases at V and 4 bases at J; junction bases unmatched: 3. Germline loops: CDR1 MNHEY, CDR2 SVGAGI. The CDR3 loop spans 13 amino acids. The chain's CDR3 is CASSRDRVYGYTF. DNA for the CDR3: TGTGCCAGCAGCCGGGACAGGGTCTATGGCTACACCTTC.